These 25 T cell receptor beta chains were sequenced from one sample in a study of shared clonotypes between healthy human individuals. The assay was immunoSEQ multiplex PCR, and TCRdb's table has in-frame clones only and misses some. The top ten hold 0.3% to 0.35% of the sample, which has 600,000 or so clones, 98% seen once. Naive CD8 cells lacked CD45RO and underwent positive selection for CCR7, leaving out terminally differentiated effector memory CD45RA+ cells. Material for sequencing was naive CD8+ T cells sorted from blood. All receptors derive from a young man in good health.

V gene TRBV18 combines with J gene TRBJ1-2; tentatively, D is TRBD1 (6 bases). CDR1 and CDR2 from the germline V gene are KGHSH and LQKENI. The CDR3 is 13 amino acids. The V gene lost 3 bases and the J gene lost 8 bases, with 13 bases spanning the gap. CDR3 sequence: CASSPGGAGGYTF. The CDR3, as DNA: TGTGCCAGCTCACCGGGGGGCGCCGGGGGCTACACCTTC.

The chain joins TRBV27 to TRBJ1-2, with TRBD1 identical over 7 bases. CDR1 and CDR2 from the germline V gene are MNHEY and SMNVEV (reference sequence). The CDR3 is made up of 16 amino acids. V lost 7 bases and J lost 5; bases outside the gene matches: 16. The CDR3 protein is CASTPSNRGLAYGYTF. The CDR3 DNA reads as TGTGCCAGCACCCCTTCCAACAGGGGTTTAGCATATGGCTACACCTTC.

V usage is TRBV4-2 and J usage is TRBJ1-1, with TRBD1 matching over 9 bases. Germline assignment: CDR1 LGHNA and CDR2 YNFKEQ. The CDR3 consists of 15 residues. V trimming: 0 bases; J trimming: 5 bases; junction bases outside the gene matches: 4. The CDR3 region is CASSQEPGTGTEAFF. CDR3 DNA sequence: TGTGCCAGCAGCCAAGAGCCCGGGACAGGGACTGAAGCTTTCTTT.

This rearrangement joins TRBV2 to TRBJ1-2; TRBD1 agrees at 7 bases. There are 13 residues in the CDR3. Trimming removed 8 bases from V and 6 bases from J; junction bases left unmatched: 9. Germline CDR1 reads SNHLY; CDR2 reads FYNNEI. As DNA, the CDR3 is TGTGCCAGCCTCCGGGGGACAGCAGATGGCTACACCTTC. Encoded protein: CASLRGTADGYTF.

This clone was picked up one time. Written as DNA, the CDR3 is TGTGCCAGCAGCCTGCTATTGACAGGGGAGAACACTGAAGCTTTCTTT. This encodes CASSLLLTGENTEAFF. The chain employs TRBV5-5 and TRBJ1-1, with 8 bases matching TRBD1. Germline V gene data show CDR1 as SGHKS and CDR2 as YYEKEE (reference sequence). The CDR3 runs to 16 residues. The V and J ends lost 4 bases and 1 base, in that order; junction bases with no gene match: 9.

DNA of the CDR3: TGTGCATGGGGCCTCAACTACGAGCAGTACTTC. Its translation: CAWGLNYEQYF. This chain uses TRBV2 with TRBJ2-7; tentatively, D is TRBD1 (5 bases). From germline, CDR1 is SNHLY and CDR2 FYNNEI. The CDR3 runs to 11 residues.

This chain joins TRBV9 and TRBJ1-2; TRBD1 is a possible D gene (6 bases). This CDR3 has 16 residues. Germline V lookup: CDR1 SGDLS, CDR2 YYNGEE. V was cut by 5 bases and J by 9 bases, with 26 bases left in between. The CDR3: CASSQDRSGERMSYTF. For the CDR3, the DNA is TGTGCCAGCAGTCAAGACAGGTCAGGGGAGCGCATGAGCTACACCTTC. The variable domain in full, completed from reference TRBV9 and TRBJ1-2, reads DSGVTQTPKHLITATGQRVTLRCSPRSGDLSVYWYQQSLDQGLQFLIQYYNGEERAKGNILERFSAQQFPDLHSELNLSSLELGDSALYFCASSQDRSGERMSYTFGSGTRLTVV.

V gene TRBV27 combines with J gene TRBJ2-1, with a possible D match to TRBD2 (5 bases). V was trimmed by 2 bases and J by 9 bases, leaving 5 bases between them. In germline, CDR1 is MNHEY, CDR2 SMNVEV (reference sequence). CDR3 length equals 11 residues. CDR3: CASSLAGEQFF. DNA for the CDR3: TGTGCCAGCAGTTTAGCGGGTGAGCAGTTCTTC.

In this sample, this clone turned up once. The chain couples TRBV2 to TRBJ2-7, with D possibly matching TRBD2 (5 bases). Trimming cost V 4 bases and J 4 bases, with 11 bases left between them. The germline V gene encodes CDR1 SNHLY and CDR2 FYNNEI. The CDR3 loop spans 13 amino acids. The CDR3 coding sequence is TGTGCCAGCAGTGGGTCGAGCGGTTACGAGCAGTACTTC. This gives the protein CASSGSSGYEQYF.

This chain joins TRBV7-6 and TRBJ2-1; 11 positions agree with TRBD2. With V trimmed by 2 bases and J by 8 bases, 11 bases remained unmatched. Germline loops: CDR1 SGHVS, CDR2 FNYEAQ. This CDR3 has 17 amino acids. CDR3 residues: CASSLFQLAGGPDEQFF. CDR3 in DNA: TGTGCCAGCAGCTTATTCCAGTTAGCGGGAGGGCCCGATGAGCAGTTCTTC.

The CDR3 coding sequence is TGTGCCAGCAGCCCCCCCCTTCAGGCTACCTACGAGCAGTACTTC. Translated: CASSPPLQATYEQYF. V usage is TRBV7-9 and J usage is TRBJ2-7; D remains unclear. Trimming stripped 5 bases from V and 2 bases from J, with 16 bases between. Germline V CDR1 and CDR2: SEHNR, FQNEAQ (reference sequence). There are 15 residues in the CDR3.

The chain carries TRBV7-6 and TRBJ2-1; the match to TRBD2 covers 14 bases. CDR3 size: 18 residues. Germline CDR1 reads SGHVS; CDR2 reads FNYEAQ. V was pared by 2 bases and J by 6 bases, with 9 bases of the junction left unmatched. CDR3 loop: CASSLTHRLAGGGNEQFF. CDR3 sequence (DNA): TGTGCCAGCAGCTTAACCCACCGACTAGCGGGAGGGGGCAATGAGCAGTTCTTC. Together with reference TRBV7-6 and TRBJ2-1, the CDR3 gives the full variable domain: GAGVSQSPRYKVTKRGQDVALRCDPISGHVSLYWYRQALGQGPEFLTYFNYEAQQDKSGLPNDRFSAERPEGSISTLTIQRTEQRDSAMYRCASSLTHRLAGGGNEQFFGPGTRLTVL.

The rearrangement joins TRBV4-1 to TRBJ2-7; 13 bases are shared with TRBD2. Germline assignment: CDR1 MGHRA and CDR2 YSYEKL. The junction had 13 bases not matched to a gene; V was cut back by 0 bases and J by 2 bases. The CDR3 consists of 20 residues. The chain's CDR3 is CASSQDLLAGGLPPTYEQYF. CDR3 DNA sequence: TGCGCCAGCAGCCAAGATTTACTAGCGGGAGGGCTACCCCCAACCTACGAGCAGTACTTC.

The V call is TRBV19, the J call TRBJ2-7; D gene unclear. Germline V gives CDR1 LNHDA, CDR2 SQIVND (reference sequence). The CDR3 runs to 15 residues. Trimming took off 5 bases at V and 5 bases at J, with 19 bases between the two ends. The CDR3 is CASSDQVTWAHEQYF. CDR3 nucleotides: TGTGCCAGTAGTGACCAGGTCACCTGGGCCCACGAGCAGTACTTC.

DNA for the CDR3: TGTGCCAGCAGTTACGGCCAGGGGGCTAACAATGAGCAGTTCTTC. This encodes CASSYGQGANNEQFF. The V call is TRBV6-5, the J call TRBJ2-1; TRBD1 aligns across 8 bases. The germline V gene encodes CDR1 MNHEY and CDR2 SVGAGI. The J segment lost 5 bases and the V segment lost 2 bases, leaving 5 bases of the junction unmatched. This CDR3 is built from 15 residues.

The chain has TRBV7-6 and TRBJ1-3, with D uncertain. Germline CDR1 SGHVS, CDR2 FNYEAQ. This CDR3 has 15 residues. V was clipped by 1 base and J by 0 bases, with 7 bases between them. The CDR3 DNA sequence: TGTGCCAGCAGCTTAGACCCCAGCTCTGGAAACACCATATATTTT. As protein: CASSLDPSSGNTIYF.

This chain links TRBV29-1 with TRBJ1-1; a possible D gene is TRBD1 (6 bases). Per germline, CDR1 SQVTM and CDR2 ANQGSEA. The CDR3 is 12 amino acids. The CDR3 region has the DNA TGCCAAGCCCTAACGGGGGCAGCTGAAGCTTTCTTT. Translated, it gives CQALTGAAEAFF.

The gene calls are TRBV5-4 and TRBJ1-1; D gene unclear. The germline V gene has CDR1 SGHNT and CDR2 YYREEE (reference sequence). The CDR3 covers 13 residues. The V gene lost 0 bases and the J gene lost 2 bases, with 5 bases spanning the gap. CDR3: CASSLAVNTEAFF. The CDR3 bases are TGTGCCAGCAGCTTGGCGGTTAACACTGAAGCTTTCTTT.

V gene TRBV7-9 combines with J gene TRBJ2-7; TRBD1 aligns across 9 bases. The CDR3 loop spans 16 amino acids. After removal of 2 bases from V and 2 bases from J, the junction contained 7 bases not matched to a gene. From germline, CDR1 is SEHNR and CDR2 FQNEAQ (reference sequence). The CDR3 bases are TGTGCCAGCAGCTTAACACCGGGACAGGGAACCTACGAGCAGTACTTC. Its translation is CASSLTPGQGTYEQYF.

The chain joins TRBV7-8 to TRBJ2-1, with TRBD1 identical over 11 bases. CDR3 length equals 16 residues. With 4 bases clipped from V and 7 bases from J, the junction kept 9 bases outside the gene matches. The germline V gene encodes CDR1 SGHVS and CDR2 FQNEAQ. The CDR3 loop is CASSSVGDRGVNEQFF. CDR3 sequence (DNA): TGTGCCAGCAGCTCGGTGGGGGACAGGGGGGTGAATGAGCAGTTCTTC.

This clone was seen a single time. J is TRBJ2-7 and V is TRBV14; possibly TRBD1 or TRBD2 for D (6 bases each). The V gene's germline CDR1 is SGHDN and CDR2 FVKESK. This CDR3 is 13 amino acids long. The germline V and J ends were trimmed by 4 bases and 6 bases, with 13 bases remaining between them. CDR3 sequence (DNA): TGTGCCAGCAGCCTCGTACAGGGACTCGAGCAGTACTTC. It codes for CASSLVQGLEQYF.

The chain is built from TRBV2 and TRBJ2-3; no clear D gene. Germline V CDR1 and CDR2: SNHLY, FYNNEI. The CDR3 has 13 residues. Deletions cut 8 bases from V and 2 bases from J, with 11 bases between. Here the CDR3 DNA reads TGTGCCAGCGATTGGAAGATCACAGATACGCAGTATTTT. Its translation: CASDWKITDTQYF. The full variable domain, rest sourced from reference TRBV2 and TRBJ2-3, is EPEVTQTPSHQVTQMGQEVILRCVPISNHLYFYWYRQILGQKVEFLVSFYNNEISEKSEIFDDQFSVERPDGSNFTLKIRSTKLEDSAMYFCASDWKITDTQYFGPGTRLTVL.

V gene TRBV5-1 combines with J gene TRBJ2-7; 9 bases match TRBD1. Looked up from germline, CDR1 is SGHRS and CDR2 is YFSETQ. Trimming cost V 4 bases and J 3 bases; bases outside gene matches: 5. CDR3 length equals 14 residues. CDR3 sequence: CASSAGQGIYEQYF. The CDR3, as DNA: TGCGCCAGCAGCGCTGGACAGGGGATCTACGAGCAGTACTTC.

The V gene is TRBV27, the J gene TRBJ2-1; D may be TRBD1 or TRBD2 (5 bases each). Germline V CDR1 and CDR2: MNHEY, SMNVEV (reference sequence). The V end lost 6 bases, the J end lost 5 bases, and 14 bases lay between the germline ends. The CDR3 length is 14 residues. The CDR3 coding sequence is TGTGCCAGCAGGTGGGCCGGGGCCAACAATGAGCAGTTCTTC. Protein product: CASRWAGANNEQFF.

Note on this clone: Other DNA sequences of this sample code for an identical CDR3. The genes are TRBV2 and TRBJ2-2; a possible D gene is TRBD2 (6 bases). Trimming took off 4 bases at V and 1 base at J, with 7 bases between the two ends. There are 14 residues in the CDR3. Germline values: CDR1 SNHLY, CDR2 FYNNEI. The CDR3 nucleotides read TGTGCCAGCAGTGTGGGGGGGAACACCGGGGAGCTGTTTTTT. This gives the protein CASSVGGNTGELFF.